The 32 T cell receptor beta chains below were found in one sample sequenced in a study of blood T cell repertoires in COVID-19. Only in-frame clones appear in the TCRdb table, and some are missing; sequencing was by immunoSEQ multiplex PCR. The sample shows around 99,000 clones, more than 70% of them seen only once. The sequencing sample was made of peripheral blood. Source of these receptors: a man aged 65-85 years with acute or convalescent COVID-19.

The chain joins TRBV7-9 to TRBJ2-2; tentative D call: TRBD1 (6 bases). V was cut by 0 bases and J by 1 base, with 15 bases left in between. The germline gives CDR1 SEHNR, CDR2 FQNEAQ (reference sequence). The CDR3 is 18 residues long. The CDR3 sequence: CASSLAQGFSVNTGELFF. The CDR3 DNA is TGTGCCAGCAGCTTAGCGCAGGGGTTCTCCGTGAACACCGGGGAGCTGTTTTTT.

This clone appeared a single time. The genes are TRBV13 and TRBJ2-5; 9 nucleotides align to TRBD1. The V segment lost 5 bases and the J segment 1 base; nucleotides outside the gene matches: 5. CDR1 and CDR2 (germline): PRHDT, FYEKMQ (reference sequence). There are 15 residues in the CDR3. The CDR3: CASSLGQGVQETQYF. Written as DNA, the CDR3 is TGTGCCAGCAGCCTGGGACAGGGAGTCCAAGAGACCCAGTACTTC.

The rearrangement joins TRBV5-6 to TRBJ1-2, with D unresolved. The V gene lost 1 base and the J gene lost 8 bases, with 9 bases spanning the gap. Germline assignment: CDR1 SGHDT and CDR2 YYEEEE. CDR3 length equals 12 residues. Here the CDR3 DNA reads TGTGCCAGCAGCTTGCCGCTTCGGGGCTACACCTTC. Amino acids: CASSLPLRGYTF.

This clone was counted a single time. The genes are TRBV6-5 and TRBJ1-1; TRBD1 agrees at 7 bases. The CDR3 length is 16 residues. Unmatched junction bases numbered 10, after V lost 1 base and J lost 5 bases. CDR1 and CDR2 (germline): MNHEY, SVGAGI. This chain's CDR3 is CASSYLRGLRGTEAFF. For the CDR3, the DNA is TGTGCCAGCAGTTACTTGAGGGGGCTGAGGGGTACTGAAGCTTTCTTT.

The chain carries TRBV11-2 and TRBJ1-5; unclear D gene. V lost 1 base to trimming and J lost 2 bases, with 6 bases between them. CDR1 and CDR2 (germline): SGHAT, FQNNGV. This CDR3 contains 14 residues. The CDR3 coding sequence is TGTGCCAGCAGCTTAGGGGCTGGCAATCAGCCCCAGCATTTT. It encodes CASSLGAGNQPQHF.

The V and J genes are TRBV19 and TRBJ1-1, with D tentatively TRBD1 (5 bases). V dropped 7 bases and J dropped 4 bases, with 16 bases sitting between them. CDR3 size: 14 residues. Germline V gene sequence: CDR1 LNHDA, CDR2 SQIVND (reference sequence). CDR3 nucleotide sequence: TGTGCCAGTACCACACGGGGGATTGGCACTGAAGCTTTCTTT. This encodes CASTTRGIGTEAFF.

The rearrangement uses TRBV19 and TRBJ2-1, with D perhaps matching TRBD1 (5 bases). V was trimmed by 3 bases and J by 7 bases, leaving 13 bases between them. The germline V gene encodes CDR1 LNHDA and CDR2 SQIVND (reference sequence). This CDR3 has 14 amino acids. The CDR3 sequence is CASSIMAGQNEQFF. The CDR3 region has the DNA TGTGCCAGTAGTATTATGGCAGGACAAAATGAGCAGTTCTTC.

The gene calls are TRBV2 and TRBJ2-7; 7 bases map to TRBD1. There are 12 residues in the CDR3. From germline, CDR1 is SNHLY and CDR2 FYNNEI. V was pared by 5 bases and J by 2 bases, with 0 bases of the junction left unmatched. CDR3 amino acids: CASSTGAYEQYF. For the CDR3, the DNA is TGTGCCAGCAGTACAGGGGCCTACGAGCAGTACTTC. Together with reference TRBV2 and TRBJ2-7, the CDR3 gives the full variable domain: EPEVTQTPSHQVTQMGQEVILRCVPISNHLYFYWYRQILGQKVEFLVSFYNNEISEKSEIFDDQFSVERPDGSNFTLKIRSTKLEDSAMYFCASSTGAYEQYFGPGTRLTVT.

This chain connects TRBV25-1 to TRBJ2-2, with TRBD2 as a possible D gene (5 bases). CDR3 length: 14 amino acids. V was shortened by 3 bases and J by 4 bases, with 9 bases between the two germline ends. The germline CDR1 and CDR2 sequences are MGHDK and SYGVNS. For the CDR3, the DNA is TGTGCCAGCAGTGAGCGGGCGTCCACCGGGGAGCTGTTTTTT. Translated, it gives CASSERASTGELFF.

The rearrangement uses TRBV27 and TRBJ2-7; 9 nucleotides match TRBD1. Per the germline V gene, CDR1 is MNHEY and CDR2 is SMNVEV (reference sequence). The trim removed 5 bases at V and 6 bases at J, leaving 11 bases unmatched. The CDR3 spans 15 residues. CDR3 sequence reads: CASSPLQGAFGEQYF. Written as DNA, the CDR3 is TGTGCCAGCAGTCCACTACAGGGGGCGTTTGGCGAGCAGTACTTC.

The chain combines TRBV4-3 with TRBJ2-2; D possibly corresponds to TRBD1 (5 bases). Trimming left V 0 bases short and J 0 bases short, with 8 bases between. CDR1 is LGHNA and CDR2 is YSLEER in the germline V gene. The CDR3 length is 16 residues. This chain's CDR3 is CASSQEAGTNTGELFF. As DNA, the CDR3 is TGCGCCAGCAGCCAAGAGGCAGGGACGAACACCGGGGAGCTGTTTTTT.

This chain uses TRBV6-2 or TRBV6-3 with TRBJ1-1, with D perhaps matching TRBD1 (6 bases). The CDR3 totals 15 residues. The germline V gene encodes CDR1 MNHEY and CDR2 SVGEGT. The germline V and J ends were trimmed by 5 bases and 6 bases, with 19 bases remaining between them. Here the CDR3 reads CASSTRGLLTPEAFF. The CDR3 nucleotides are TGTGCCAGCAGTACCAGGGGCCTCTTAACGCCTGAAGCTTTCTTT.

The chain is built from TRBV7-7 and TRBJ2-3; TRBD2 matches at 10 bases. The V gene end was trimmed by 1 base and the J gene end by 0 bases; junction bases not matched to a gene: 4. CDR1 is SSHAT, CDR2 FNYEAQ, per germline (reference sequence). The CDR3 is 17 amino acids. The chain's CDR3 is CASSLGTSGVSTDTQYF. DNA of the CDR3: TGTGCCAGCAGCTTAGGGACTAGCGGAGTAAGCACAGATACGCAGTATTTT.

For the CDR3, the DNA is TGTGCCAGCAGTGTGGAGGGCTACGAGCAGTACTTC. Translation: CASSVEGYEQYF. The chain combines TRBV2 with TRBJ2-7; D is perhaps TRBD2 (6 bases). Germline values: CDR1 SNHLY, CDR2 FYNNEI. The CDR3 contains 12 residues. V lost 4 bases to trimming and J lost 3 bases, with 7 bases between them.

In its sample, this clone was seen a few times. This sequence joins TRBV15 and TRBJ1-5, with D possibly TRBD1 on 6 matching bases. Germline lookup yields CDR1 LNHNV and CDR2 YYDKDF (reference sequence). The CDR3 extends over 16 amino acids. Trimming shortened V by 3 bases and J by 5 bases, and 17 bases separated the two germline ends. This chain's CDR3 is CATSSYQGMGHQPQHF. The CDR3 coding sequence is TGTGCCACCAGCAGTTACCAGGGGATGGGGCATCAGCCCCAGCATTTT.

The sample holds one count of this clone. The chain uses TRBV4-3 and TRBJ2-7, with a possible D match to TRBD1 (6 bases). The CDR3 length is 14 residues. CDR1 LGHNA and CDR2 YSLEER come from the germline V gene. V was shortened by 0 bases and J by 3 bases, with 9 bases between the two germline ends. CDR3 region: CASSQDQGGYEQYF. The CDR3 DNA follows: TGCGCCAGCAGCCAAGATCAAGGGGGCTACGAGCAGTACTTC.

The rearrangement links TRBV3-1 (or the pseudogene TRBV3-2) to TRBJ2-7; tentative D call: TRBD2 (5 bases). The germline V gene has CDR1 LGHDT and CDR2 YNNKEL (reference sequence). The CDR3 is 14 residues long. V lost 3 bases and J 6 bases, leaving 15 bases between the germline ends. This chain's CDR3 is CASSQGAAEGEQYF. The CDR3 DNA sequence: TGTGCCAGCAGCCAGGGAGCGGCCGAGGGCGAGCAGTACTTC.

CDR3 nucleotides: TGCGCCAGCAGCTTAAATCAACAGGGCTATGGCTACACCTTC. This translates into CASSLNQQGYGYTF. The chain couples TRBV5-1 to TRBJ1-2, with D perhaps TRBD1 (6 bases). V lost 2 bases and J lost 4, with 12 bases in between. Germline CDR1 SGHRS, CDR2 YFSETQ. The CDR3 length is 14 residues.

This clone was detected only once. The rearrangement joins TRBV6-5 to TRBJ2-7; possible D gene TRBD1, 5 bases. V shed 11 bases and J shed 3 bases, with 17 bases lying between them. Germline V gene lookup returns CDR1 MNHEY and CDR2 SVGAGI. The CDR3 runs 13 residues. The CDR3 loop reads CALGKTAIYEQYF. In nucleotides, the CDR3 is TGTGCCTTGGGGAAGACAGCGATCTACGAGCAGTACTTC.

This chain uses TRBV5-1 with TRBJ2-1; D is possibly TRBD2 (5 bases). V dropped 0 bases and J dropped 8 bases, with 12 bases sitting between them. The CDR3 is 14 amino acids. Per the germline V gene, CDR1 is SGHRS and CDR2 is YFSETQ. CDR3 region: CASSLEPPSHEQFF. CDR3 nucleotide sequence: TGCGCCAGCAGCTTGGAACCGCCTAGCCATGAGCAGTTCTTC.

The J gene is TRBJ1-2, the V gene TRBV5-4; 7 bases are shared with TRBD1. The length of the CDR3 is 15 residues. Trimming at V came to 10 bases and at J to 3 bases, leaving 15 bases not matched to a gene. Germline V lookup: CDR1 SGHNT, CDR2 YYREEE (reference sequence). DNA of the CDR3: TGTGCCGAGGGGGCAGGAGCCCTTGGAGACTATGGCTACACCTTC. Protein sequence: CAEGAGALGDYGYTF. Full variable domain (outside the CDR3, taken from reference TRBV5-4 and TRBJ1-2): ETGVTQSPTHLIKTRGQQVTLRCSSQSGHNTVSWYQQALGQGPQFIFQYYREEENGRGNFPPRFSGLQFPNYSSELNVNALELDDSALYLCAEGAGALGDYGYTFGSGTRLTVV.

This chain links TRBV6-2 or TRBV6-3 with TRBJ1-5; possible D gene TRBD1, 6 bases. The CDR3 is 13 amino acids. Germline lookup yields CDR1 MNHEY and CDR2 SVGEGT. The V end was cut by 5 bases, the J end by 5 bases, with 10 bases between. CDR3 coding DNA: TGTGCCAGCAGTCCCAGGGGCCATCAGCCCCAGCATTTT. Encoded protein: CASSPRGHQPQHF.

V is TRBV13 and J is TRBJ2-1; TRBD2 agrees at 7 bases. The trim removed 3 bases at V and 3 bases at J, leaving 2 bases unmatched. CDR3 size: 14 residues. Looked up from germline, CDR1 is PRHDT and CDR2 is FYEKMQ (reference sequence). The CDR3 reads CASSFGGSYNEQFF. The CDR3, as DNA: TGTGCCAGCAGCTTCGGGGGGAGCTACAATGAGCAGTTCTTC.

The genes are TRBV3-1 (or the pseudogene TRBV3-2) and TRBJ1-2; tentative D call: TRBD1 (5 bases). Trimming stripped 8 bases from V and 5 bases from J, with 18 bases between. Per germline, CDR1 LGHDT and CDR2 YNNKEL (reference sequence). This CDR3 comprises 14 residues. The CDR3 spells CASAEQGMVYGYTF. The CDR3 region has the DNA TGTGCCAGCGCCGAGCAGGGCATGGTGTATGGCTACACCTTC.

V gene TRBV10-2 combines with J gene TRBJ2-7; D perhaps matches TRBD2 (5 bases). Trimming took 6 bases from V and 6 from J, leaving 12 bases between them. The CDR3 totals 12 residues. Germline loops: CDR1 WSHSY, CDR2 SAAADI. This CDR3 reads CASREAVSEQYF. The CDR3 DNA is TGCGCCAGCAGAGAAGCGGTTTCCGAGCAGTACTTC.

The chain recombines TRBV6-6 with TRBJ2-2; tentatively, D is TRBD1 (6 bases). The CDR3 loop spans 15 amino acids. Germline assignment: CDR1 MNHNY and CDR2 SVGAGI (reference sequence). V was shortened by 7 bases and J by 5 bases, with 17 bases between the two germline ends. DNA for the CDR3: TGTGCCAGCACGCGAGCAGGGGTGTGGACCGGGGAGCTGTTTTTT. Amino acids: CASTRAGVWTGELFF.

V usage is TRBV4-1 and J usage is TRBJ2-1; TRBD2 matches 7 bases. V trimming: 1 base; J trimming: 9 bases; junction bases outside the gene matches: 6. CDR1 and CDR2 (germline): MGHRA, YSYEKL. The CDR3 is 14 amino acids. The CDR3 coding sequence is TGCGCCAGCAGCCAAGCGGAACTAGCGACTGAGCAGTTCTTC. It is translated as CASSQAELATEQFF.

This chain joins TRBV4-3 and TRBJ1-2, with TRBD1 identical over 7 bases. Looked up from germline, CDR1 is LGHNA and CDR2 is YSLEER. The CDR3 sequence is 15 residues long. Losses at the gene ends were 1 base for V and 8 bases for J; bases not matched to a gene: 10. CDR3 nucleotide sequence: TGCGCCAGCAGCCAAGTGCTACAGGGGCTCGAAGGCTACACCTTC. It specifies CASSQVLQGLEGYTF.

The V and J genes are TRBV19 and TRBJ1-4; D is uncertain. Germline V CDR1 and CDR2: LNHDA, SQIVND (reference sequence). The CDR3 spans 14 residues. Trimming stripped 9 bases from V and 8 bases from J, with 19 bases between. The CDR3 DNA follows: TGTGCCAGCCACAAGGTAGCGACGGACGAAAAACTGTTTTTT. Protein product: CASHKVATDEKLFF.

In its sample, this clone was seen once. CDR3 coding DNA: TGCGCCAGCAGCCCTGCCGGGGGGCCCTACGAGCAGTACTTC. Translated: CASSPAGGPYEQYF. The chain couples TRBV5-1 to TRBJ2-7; D might be TRBD2 (7 bases). The V end lost 4 bases, the J end lost 2 bases, and 13 bases lay between the germline ends. The length of the CDR3 is 14 residues. Germline loops: CDR1 SGHRS, CDR2 YFSETQ. Drawing the rest from reference TRBV5-1 and TRBJ2-7, the complete variable domain is KAGVTQTPRYLIKTRGQQVTLSCSPISGHRSVSWYQQTPGQGLQFLFEYFSETQRNKGNFPGRFSGRQFSNSRSEMNVSTLELGDSALYLCASSPAGGPYEQYFGPGTRLTVT.

V usage is TRBV5-6 and J usage is TRBJ1-5; 7 nucleotides line up with TRBD1. The CDR3 is 14 amino acids. V shed 4 bases, J shed 2 bases, and the junction held 3 bases outside the gene matches. The germline V gene encodes CDR1 SGHDT and CDR2 YYEEEE. CDR3 sequence: CASSVTGGNQPQHF. DNA of the CDR3: TGTGCCAGCAGCGTAACAGGGGGCAATCAGCCCCAGCATTTT.

The rearrangement uses TRBV7-9 and TRBJ2-1, with 9 bases matching TRBD1. CDR1 SEHNR and CDR2 FQNEAQ come from the germline V gene (reference sequence). The CDR3 runs 15 residues. V lost 6 bases and J lost 4; bases outside the gene matches: 7. Here the CDR3 reads CASRQPGQGYNEQFF. In DNA, the CDR3 is TGTGCCAGCAGGCAGCCGGGACAGGGATACAATGAGCAGTTCTTC.